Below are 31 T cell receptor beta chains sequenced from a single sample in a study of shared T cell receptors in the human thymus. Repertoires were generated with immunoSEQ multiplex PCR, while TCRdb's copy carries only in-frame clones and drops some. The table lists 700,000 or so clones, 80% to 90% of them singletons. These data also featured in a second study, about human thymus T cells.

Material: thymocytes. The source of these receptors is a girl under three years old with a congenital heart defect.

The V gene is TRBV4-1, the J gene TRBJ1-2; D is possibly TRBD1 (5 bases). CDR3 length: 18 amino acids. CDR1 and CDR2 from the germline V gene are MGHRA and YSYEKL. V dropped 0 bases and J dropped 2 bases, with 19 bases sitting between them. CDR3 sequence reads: CASSQDLGGGDVNYGYTF. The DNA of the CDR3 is TGCGCCAGCAGCCAAGATCTGGGAGGAGGGGACGTAAACTATGGCTACACCTTC.

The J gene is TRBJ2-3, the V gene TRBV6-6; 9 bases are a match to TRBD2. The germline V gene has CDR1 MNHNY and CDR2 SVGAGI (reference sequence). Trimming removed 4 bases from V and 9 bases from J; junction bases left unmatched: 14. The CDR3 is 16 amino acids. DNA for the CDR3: TGTGCCAGCAGTTCCCCCTCCGGGGGACTAGCAAGAACGCAGTATTTT. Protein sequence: CASSSPSGGLARTQYF.

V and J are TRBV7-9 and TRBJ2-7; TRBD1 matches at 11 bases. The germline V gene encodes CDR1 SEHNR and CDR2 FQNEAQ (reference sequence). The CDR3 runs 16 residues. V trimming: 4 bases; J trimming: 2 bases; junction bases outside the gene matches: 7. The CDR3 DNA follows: TGTGCCAGCAGCTCATTTTGGGGACAGGGGGCCTACGAGCAGTACTTC. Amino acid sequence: CASSSFWGQGAYEQYF.

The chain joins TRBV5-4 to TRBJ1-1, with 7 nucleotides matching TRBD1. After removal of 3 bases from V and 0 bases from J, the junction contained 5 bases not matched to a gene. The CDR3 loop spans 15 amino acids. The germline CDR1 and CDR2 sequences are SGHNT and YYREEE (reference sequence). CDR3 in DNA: TGTGCCAGCAGCTGGGACAGAAACATGAACACTGAAGCTTTCTTT. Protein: CASSWDRNMNTEAFF.

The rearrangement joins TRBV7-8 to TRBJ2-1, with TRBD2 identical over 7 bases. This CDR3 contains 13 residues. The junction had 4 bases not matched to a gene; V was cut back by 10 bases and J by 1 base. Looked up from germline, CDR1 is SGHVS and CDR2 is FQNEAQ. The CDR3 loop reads CATGGVSYNEQFF. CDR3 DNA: TGTGCCACTGGGGGGGTATCCTACAATGAGCAGTTCTTC.

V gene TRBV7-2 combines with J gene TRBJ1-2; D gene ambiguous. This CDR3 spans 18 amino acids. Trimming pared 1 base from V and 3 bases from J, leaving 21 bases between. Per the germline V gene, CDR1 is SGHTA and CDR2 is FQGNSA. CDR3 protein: CASSLEEEGTSPYYGYTF. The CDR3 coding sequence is TGTGCCAGCAGCTTAGAAGAGGAAGGCACTAGCCCTTACTATGGCTACACCTTC.

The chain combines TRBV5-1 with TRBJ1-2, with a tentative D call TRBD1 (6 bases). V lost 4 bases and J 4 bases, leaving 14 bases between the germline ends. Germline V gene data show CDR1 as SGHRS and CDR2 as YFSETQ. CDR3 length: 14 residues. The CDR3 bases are TGCGCCAGCAGCCCAAAGACAGGCGGCTATGGCTACACCTTC. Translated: CASSPKTGGYGYTF.

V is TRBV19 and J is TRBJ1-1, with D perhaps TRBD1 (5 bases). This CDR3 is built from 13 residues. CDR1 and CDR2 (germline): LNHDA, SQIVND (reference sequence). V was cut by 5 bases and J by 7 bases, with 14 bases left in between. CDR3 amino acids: CASSPRSGDEAFF. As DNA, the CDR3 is TGTGCCAGTAGTCCAAGGTCGGGGGATGAAGCTTTCTTT.

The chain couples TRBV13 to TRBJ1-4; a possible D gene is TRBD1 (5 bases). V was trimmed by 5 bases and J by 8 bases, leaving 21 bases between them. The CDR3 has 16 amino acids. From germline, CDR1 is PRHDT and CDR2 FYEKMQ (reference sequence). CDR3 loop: CASSPHGRGLREKLFF. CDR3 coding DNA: TGTGCCAGCAGCCCCCATGGGAGGGGACTACGGGAAAAACTGTTTTTT.

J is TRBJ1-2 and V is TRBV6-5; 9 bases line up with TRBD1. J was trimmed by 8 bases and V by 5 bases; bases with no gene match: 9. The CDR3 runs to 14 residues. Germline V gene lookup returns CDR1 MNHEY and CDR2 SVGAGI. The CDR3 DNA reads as TGTGCCAGCAGTCCCGAACAGGGGGCGAGGGGCTACACCTTC. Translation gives CASSPEQGARGYTF.

Written as DNA, the CDR3 is TGTGCCAGCAGTTTCCGGACTTCAAATATATCCTACGAGCAGTACTTC. It codes for CASSFRTSNISYEQYF. V gene TRBV28 combines with J gene TRBJ2-5, with D maybe TRBD2 (5 bases). The J call could be wrong; TRBJ2-7 is a better fit for the DNA end. Germline CDR1 and CDR2: MDHEN and SYDVKM. The CDR3 has 16 amino acids.

The CDR3 sequence is CATTRTEGSSGEQFF. Here the CDR3 DNA reads TGTGCCACCACCCGGACAGAGGGATCTTCCGGTGAGCAGTTCTTC. V usage is TRBV11-2 and J usage is TRBJ2-1; a possible D gene is TRBD1 (6 bases). Trimming took 10 bases from V and 9 from J, leaving 25 bases between them. CDR1 and CDR2 (germline): SGHAT, FQNNGV. This CDR3 spans 15 amino acids.

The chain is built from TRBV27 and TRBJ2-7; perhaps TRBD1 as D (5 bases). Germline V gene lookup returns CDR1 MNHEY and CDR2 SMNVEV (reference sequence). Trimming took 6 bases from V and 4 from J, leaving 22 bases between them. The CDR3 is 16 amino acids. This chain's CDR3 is CASSRAKGARVYEQYF. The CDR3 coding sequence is TGTGCCAGCAGCCGCGCCAAAGGGGCCAGGGTGTACGAGCAGTACTTC.

The CDR3 protein is CASSSARWGRRLNTEAFF. Written as DNA, the CDR3 is TGTGCCAGCAGCAGCGCACGGTGGGGGAGGAGACTGAACACTGAAGCTTTCTTT. V and J are TRBV7-2 and TRBJ1-1; TRBD1 is a possible D gene (5 bases). Trimming cost V 5 bases and J 0 bases, with 22 bases left between them. Germline-derived CDR1 and CDR2 are SGHTA and FQGNSA. This CDR3 has 18 residues.

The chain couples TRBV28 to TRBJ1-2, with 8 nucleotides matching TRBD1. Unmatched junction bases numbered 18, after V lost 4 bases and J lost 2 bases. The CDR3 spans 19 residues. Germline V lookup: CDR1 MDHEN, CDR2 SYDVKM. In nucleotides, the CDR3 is TGTGCCAGCAGTTATCTCCTTGATCTTAGACAGGGGCCGAACTATGGCTACACCTTC. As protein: CASSYLLDLRQGPNYGYTF.

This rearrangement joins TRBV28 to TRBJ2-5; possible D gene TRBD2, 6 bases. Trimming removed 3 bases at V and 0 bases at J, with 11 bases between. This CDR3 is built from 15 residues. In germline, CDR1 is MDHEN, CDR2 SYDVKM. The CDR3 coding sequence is TGTGCCAGCAGTTTTTACCGCGGGAACCAAGAGACCCAGTACTTC. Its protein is CASSFYRGNQETQYF.

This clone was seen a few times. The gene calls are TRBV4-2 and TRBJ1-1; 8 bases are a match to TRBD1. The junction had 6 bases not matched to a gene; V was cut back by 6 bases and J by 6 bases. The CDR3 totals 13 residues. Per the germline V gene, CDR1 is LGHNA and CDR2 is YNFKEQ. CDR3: CASSLRTGPEAFF. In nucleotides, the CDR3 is TGTGCCAGCAGTCTACGGACAGGGCCTGAAGCTTTCTTT.

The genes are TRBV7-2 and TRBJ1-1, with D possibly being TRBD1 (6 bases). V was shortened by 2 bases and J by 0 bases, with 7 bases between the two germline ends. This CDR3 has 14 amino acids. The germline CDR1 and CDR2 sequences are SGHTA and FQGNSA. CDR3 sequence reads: CASSLRGMNTEAFF. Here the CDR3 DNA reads TGTGCCAGCAGCTTAAGGGGGATGAACACTGAAGCTTTCTTT.

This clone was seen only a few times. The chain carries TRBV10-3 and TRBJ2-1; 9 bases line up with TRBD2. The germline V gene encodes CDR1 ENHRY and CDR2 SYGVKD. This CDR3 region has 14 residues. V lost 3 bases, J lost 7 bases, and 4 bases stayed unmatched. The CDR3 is CAISEGRGGNEQFF. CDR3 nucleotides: TGTGCCATCAGTGAAGGGCGGGGGGGTAATGAGCAGTTCTTC.

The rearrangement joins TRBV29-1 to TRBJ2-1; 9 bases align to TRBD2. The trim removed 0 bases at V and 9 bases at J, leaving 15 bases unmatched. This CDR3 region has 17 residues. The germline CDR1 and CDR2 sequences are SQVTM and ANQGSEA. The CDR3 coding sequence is TGCAGCGTTGAAGATTTGGGGCGGGGGGGCACATTGTGTGAGCAGTTCTTC. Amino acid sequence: CSVEDLGRGGTLCEQFF.

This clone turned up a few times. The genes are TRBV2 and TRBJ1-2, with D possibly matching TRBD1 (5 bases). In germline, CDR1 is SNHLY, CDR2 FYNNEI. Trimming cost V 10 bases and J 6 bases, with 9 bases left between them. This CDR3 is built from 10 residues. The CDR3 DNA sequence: TGTGCCACTGGGGGGGATGGCTACACCTTC. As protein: CATGGDGYTF.

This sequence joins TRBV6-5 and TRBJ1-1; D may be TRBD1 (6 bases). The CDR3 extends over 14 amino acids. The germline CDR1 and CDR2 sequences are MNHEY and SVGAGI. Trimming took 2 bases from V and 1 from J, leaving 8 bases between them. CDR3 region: CASSYQGPNTEAFF. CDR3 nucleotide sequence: TGTGCCAGCAGTTACCAGGGGCCGAACACTGAAGCTTTCTTT.

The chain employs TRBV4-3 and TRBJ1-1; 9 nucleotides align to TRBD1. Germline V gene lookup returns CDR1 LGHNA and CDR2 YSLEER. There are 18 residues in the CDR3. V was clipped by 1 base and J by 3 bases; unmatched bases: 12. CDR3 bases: TGCGCCAGCAGCCAAGTCCCCACAGGGGGCATAAGGGACACTGAAGCTTTCTTT. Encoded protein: CASSQVPTGGIRDTEAFF.

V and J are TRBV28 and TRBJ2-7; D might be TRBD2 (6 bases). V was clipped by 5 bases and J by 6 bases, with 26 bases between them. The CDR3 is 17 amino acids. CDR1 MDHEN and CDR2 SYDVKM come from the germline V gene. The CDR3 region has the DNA TGTGCCAGCAGTCTACCCACGGAGGGCCGGAACCGGGGCGAGCAGTACTTC. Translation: CASSLPTEGRNRGEQYF.

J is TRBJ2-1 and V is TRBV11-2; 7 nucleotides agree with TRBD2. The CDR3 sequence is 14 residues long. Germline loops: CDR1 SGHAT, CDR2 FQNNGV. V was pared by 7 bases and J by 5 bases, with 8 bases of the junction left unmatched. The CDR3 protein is CASTPVRGDNEQFF. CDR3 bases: TGTGCCAGCACCCCAGTACGGGGGGACAATGAGCAGTTCTTC.

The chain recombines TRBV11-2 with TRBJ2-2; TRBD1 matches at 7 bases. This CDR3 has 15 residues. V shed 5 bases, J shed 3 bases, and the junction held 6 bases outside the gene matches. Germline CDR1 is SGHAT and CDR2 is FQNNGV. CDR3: CASSPQTGYTGELFF. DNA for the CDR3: TGTGCCAGCAGCCCGCAGACAGGGTACACCGGGGAGCTGTTTTTT.

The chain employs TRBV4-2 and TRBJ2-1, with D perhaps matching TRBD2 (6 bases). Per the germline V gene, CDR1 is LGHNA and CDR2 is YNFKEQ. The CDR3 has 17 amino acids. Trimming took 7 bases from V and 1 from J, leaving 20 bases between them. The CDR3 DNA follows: TGTGCCAGCACCGGGACTTTTTCTACCCTATCCTACAATGAGCAGTTCTTC. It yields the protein CASTGTFSTLSYNEQFF.

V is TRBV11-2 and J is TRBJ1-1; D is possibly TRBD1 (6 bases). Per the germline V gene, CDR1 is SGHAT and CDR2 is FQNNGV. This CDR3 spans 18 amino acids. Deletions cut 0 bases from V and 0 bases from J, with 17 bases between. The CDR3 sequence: CASSLDSTFRGLNTEAFF. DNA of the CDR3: TGTGCCAGCAGCTTAGATTCCACATTTAGGGGGTTGAACACTGAAGCTTTCTTT.

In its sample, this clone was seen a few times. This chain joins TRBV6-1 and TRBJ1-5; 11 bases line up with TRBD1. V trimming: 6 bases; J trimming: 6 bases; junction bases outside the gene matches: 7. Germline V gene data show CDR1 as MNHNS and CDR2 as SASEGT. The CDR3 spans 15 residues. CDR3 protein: CASRNGQGASQPQHF. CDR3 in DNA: TGTGCCAGCAGAAATGGACAGGGGGCTTCTCAGCCCCAGCATTTT.

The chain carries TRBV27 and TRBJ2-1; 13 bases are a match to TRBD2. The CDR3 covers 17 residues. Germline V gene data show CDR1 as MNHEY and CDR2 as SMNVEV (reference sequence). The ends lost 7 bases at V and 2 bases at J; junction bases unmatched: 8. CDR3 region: CASTTSGGTLTYNEQFF. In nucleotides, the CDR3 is TGTGCCAGCACGACTAGCGGGGGGACCCTAACCTACAATGAGCAGTTCTTC.

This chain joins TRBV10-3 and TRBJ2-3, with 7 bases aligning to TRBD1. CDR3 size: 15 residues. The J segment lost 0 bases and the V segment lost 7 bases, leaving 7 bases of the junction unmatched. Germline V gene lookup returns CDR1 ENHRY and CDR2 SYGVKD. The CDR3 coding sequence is TGTGCCATCAATCAACAGGGGCCTAGCACAGATACGCAGTATTTT. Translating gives CAINQQGPSTDTQYF.